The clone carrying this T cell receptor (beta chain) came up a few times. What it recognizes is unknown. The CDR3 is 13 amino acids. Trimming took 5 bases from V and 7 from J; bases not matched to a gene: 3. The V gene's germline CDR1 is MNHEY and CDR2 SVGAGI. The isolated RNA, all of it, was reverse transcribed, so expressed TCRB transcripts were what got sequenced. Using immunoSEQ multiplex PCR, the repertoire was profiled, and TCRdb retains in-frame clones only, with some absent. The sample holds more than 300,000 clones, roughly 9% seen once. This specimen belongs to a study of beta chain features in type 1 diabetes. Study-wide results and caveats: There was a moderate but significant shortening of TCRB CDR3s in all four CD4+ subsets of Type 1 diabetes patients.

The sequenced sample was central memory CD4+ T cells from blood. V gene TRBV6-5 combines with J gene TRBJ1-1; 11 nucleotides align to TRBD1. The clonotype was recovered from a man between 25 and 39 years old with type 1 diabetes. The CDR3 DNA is TGTGCCAGCAGTACCGGGACAGGGGGTGAAGCTTTCTTT. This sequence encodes CASSTGTGGEAFF.